This TCR beta chain was sequenced for a study of read filtering for tumor transcriptome and immune sequencing. Overall study context: Revised staging placed fewer than ten patients in R-ISS I, 15 to 20 in II, six or seven in III.

V lost 3 bases to trimming and J lost 1 base, with 12 bases between them. Germline V gene sequence: CDR1 ENHRY, CDR2 SYGVKD. The CDR3 is made up of 15 amino acids. This clonotype was found many times. The library was built from about 400 ng RNA with molecular barcoded adaptors for alpha/delta and beta/gamma chains. In TCRdb, the reads were re-called with MiXCR into one record per CDR3 protein. The table includes about 22,000 distinct CDR3 sequences, approximately 14% detected once. This sequence originates from a donor aged 40 or over with multiple myeloma. This chain links TRBV10-3 with TRBJ1-1, with D perhaps matching TRBD1 (5 bases). The material sequenced was a population of CD138-negative cells sorted from bone marrow. The CDR3 DNA sequence: TGTGCCATCAGTGATGGCGGGGGGTGGAACACTGAAGCTTTCTTT. The encoded protein is CAISDGGGWNTEAFF.